These T cell receptor beta chains were read from a single sample in a study of vaccination and CD4 T cells after COVID-19. Antigens for these TCRs are unknown. One entry per CDR3 protein results from TCRdb running MiXCR on the PCR reads. The data contain roughly 5,400 distinct CDR3 sequences, about two fifths of them seen just once; the ten biggest clones take up 40% to 45%. Sequenced input: CD4+ T cells from blood, cultured in vitro. These receptors all stem from a human donor in good health. The conserved cysteine and the conserved F or W are not part of the CDR3 here.

v_gene,j_gene,CDR3aa
TRBV6-5,TRBJ1-1,ASSYPQGASPV
TRBV20-1,TRBJ2-1,SAQWQGGQF
TRBV9,TRBJ2-7,ASSPLPPSGVKNYEQY
TRBV10-1,TRBJ1-2,ASSDGTANYGYT
TRBV5-8,TRBJ1-5,ASSFGQGYSNQPQH
TRBV6-4,TRBJ2-1,ASSDSGHNEQF
TRBV20-1,TRBJ1-6,SATRGPSSYNSPLH
TRBV6-1,TRBJ1-2,ASRLKDGDNYGYT
TRBV6-5,TRBJ2-5,ASSYQAQETQY
TRBV25-1,TRBJ2-2,ASSSGGPGELF
TRBV7-2,TRBJ1-2,ASSFTGGGYT
TRBV6-5,TRBJ1-6,ASSYSLNSPLH
TRBV5-1,TRBJ1-1,ASSWGTGALNTEAF
TRBV10-3,TRBJ2-1,AISEPTPSPPRNEQF
TRBV20-1,TRBJ1-1,SVDEGLNTEAF
TRBV7-3,TRBJ2-5,ASSLNGRGQETQY
TRBV7-9,TRBJ1-1,ASSSVTGGLNAF
TRBV10-3,TRBJ2-2,AISGRGDSGELF
TRBV11-2,TRBJ1-1,ASSFPGTGDTEAF
TRBV6-1,TRBJ2-3,ASSAVFSDTQY
TRBV27,TRBJ1-1,ASSSGTTGNTEAF
TRBV5-6,TRBJ1-1,ASSSPHKGRTEAF
TRBV7-2,TRBJ1-3,ASSLVVGVGGNTIY
TRBV9,TRBJ2-1,ASSALAGARNEQF
TRBV10-1,TRBJ2-6,ARQGPSSGANVLS
TRBV20-1,TRBJ2-7,SARDFLAGESYEQY
TRBV18,TRBJ2-5,ASSPGTPWTQY